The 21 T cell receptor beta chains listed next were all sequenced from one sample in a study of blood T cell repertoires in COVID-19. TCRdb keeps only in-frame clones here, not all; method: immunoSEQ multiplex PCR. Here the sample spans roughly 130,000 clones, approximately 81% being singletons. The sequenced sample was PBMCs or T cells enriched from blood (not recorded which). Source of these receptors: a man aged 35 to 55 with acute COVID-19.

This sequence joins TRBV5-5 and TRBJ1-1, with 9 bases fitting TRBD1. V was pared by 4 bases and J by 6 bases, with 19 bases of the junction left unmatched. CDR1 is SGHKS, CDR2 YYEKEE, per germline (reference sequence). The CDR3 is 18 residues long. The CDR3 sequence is CASSPGGGGTGRGAEAFF. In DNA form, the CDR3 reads TGTGCCAGCAGCCCCGGGGGGGGTGGGACAGGGAGAGGGGCTGAAGCTTTCTTT.

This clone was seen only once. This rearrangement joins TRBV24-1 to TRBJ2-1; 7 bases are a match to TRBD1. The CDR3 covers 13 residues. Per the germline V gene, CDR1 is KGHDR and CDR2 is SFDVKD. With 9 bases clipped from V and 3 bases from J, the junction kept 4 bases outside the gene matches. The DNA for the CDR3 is TGTGCCACCGGGGACAGAATCTACAATGAGCAGTTCTTC. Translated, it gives CATGDRIYNEQFF.

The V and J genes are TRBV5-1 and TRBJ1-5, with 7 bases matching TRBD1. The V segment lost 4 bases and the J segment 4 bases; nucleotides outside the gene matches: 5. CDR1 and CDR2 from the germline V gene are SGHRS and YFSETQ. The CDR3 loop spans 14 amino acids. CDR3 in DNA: TGCGCCAGCAGCCCAACAGGGGATAATCAGCCCCAGCATTTT. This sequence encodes CASSPTGDNQPQHF.

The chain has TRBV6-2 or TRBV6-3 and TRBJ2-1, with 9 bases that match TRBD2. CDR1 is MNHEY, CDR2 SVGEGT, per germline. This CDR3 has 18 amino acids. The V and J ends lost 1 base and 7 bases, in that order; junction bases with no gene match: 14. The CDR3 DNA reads TGTGCCAGCAGTTACTTAAGGACTAGCGAATTTCGCATGAATGAGCAGTTCTTC. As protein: CASSYLRTSEFRMNEQFF.

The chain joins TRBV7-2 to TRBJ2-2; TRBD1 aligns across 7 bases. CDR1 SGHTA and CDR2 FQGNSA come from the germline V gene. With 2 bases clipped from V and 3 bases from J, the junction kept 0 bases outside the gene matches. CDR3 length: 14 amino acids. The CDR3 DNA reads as TGTGCCAGCAGCTTAACAGGGGACACCGGGGAGCTGTTTTTT. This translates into CASSLTGDTGELFF.

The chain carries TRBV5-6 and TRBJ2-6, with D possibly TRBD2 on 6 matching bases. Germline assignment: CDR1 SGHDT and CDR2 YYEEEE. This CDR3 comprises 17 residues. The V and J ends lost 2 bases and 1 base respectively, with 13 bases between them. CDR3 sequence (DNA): TGTGCCAGCAGCTTTGGGACTTTGGGTTCTGGGGCCAACGTCCTGACTTTC. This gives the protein CASSFGTLGSGANVLTF.

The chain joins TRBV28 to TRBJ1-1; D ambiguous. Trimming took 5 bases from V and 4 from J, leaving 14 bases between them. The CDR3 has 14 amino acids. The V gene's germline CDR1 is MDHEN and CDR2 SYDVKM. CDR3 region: CASSLRRGTTEAFF. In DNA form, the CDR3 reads TGTGCCAGCAGTCTTAGACGGGGAACCACTGAAGCTTTCTTT.

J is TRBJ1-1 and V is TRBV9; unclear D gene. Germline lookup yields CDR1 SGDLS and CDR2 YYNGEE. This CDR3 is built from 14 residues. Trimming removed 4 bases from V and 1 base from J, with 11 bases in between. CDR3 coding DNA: TGTGCCAGCAGCCTTTTAGCATCGAACACTGAAGCTTTCTTT. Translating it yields CASSLLASNTEAFF.

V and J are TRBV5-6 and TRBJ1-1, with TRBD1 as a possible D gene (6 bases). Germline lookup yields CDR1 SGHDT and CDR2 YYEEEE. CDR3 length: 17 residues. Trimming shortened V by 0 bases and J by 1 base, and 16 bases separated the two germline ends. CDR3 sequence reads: CASSLVGAWTKNTEAFF. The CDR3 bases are TGTGCCAGCAGCTTGGTGGGGGCTTGGACCAAGAACACTGAAGCTTTCTTT.

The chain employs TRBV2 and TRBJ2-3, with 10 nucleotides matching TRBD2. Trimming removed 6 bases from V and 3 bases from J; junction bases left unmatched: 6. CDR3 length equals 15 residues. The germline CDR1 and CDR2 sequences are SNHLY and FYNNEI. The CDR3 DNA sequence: TGTGCCAGCAGCCGTAGCGGGAGGAGGACAGATACGCAGTATTTT. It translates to CASSRSGRRTDTQYF.

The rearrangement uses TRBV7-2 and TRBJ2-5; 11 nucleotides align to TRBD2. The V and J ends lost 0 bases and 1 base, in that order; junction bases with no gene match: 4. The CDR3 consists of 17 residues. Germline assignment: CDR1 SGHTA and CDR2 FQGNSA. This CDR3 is CASSLAPTSGAQETQYF. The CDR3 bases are TGTGCCAGCAGCTTAGCCCCGACTAGCGGGGCCCAAGAGACCCAGTACTTC.

The CDR3 loop is CASSYSASPYNSPLHF. The CDR3 DNA is TGTGCCAGCAGTTACTCCGCCAGTCCCTATAATTCACCCCTCCACTTT. This chain joins TRBV6-5 and TRBJ1-6; the D is unclear. V was cut by 0 bases and J by 2 bases, with 8 bases left in between. Germline CDR1 is MNHEY and CDR2 is SVGAGI. This CDR3 contains 16 residues.

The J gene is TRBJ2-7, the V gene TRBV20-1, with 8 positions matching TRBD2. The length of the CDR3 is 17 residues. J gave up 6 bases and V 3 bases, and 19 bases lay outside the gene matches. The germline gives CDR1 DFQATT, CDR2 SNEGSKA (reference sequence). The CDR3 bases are TGCAGTGCTAGTCCGGATAGCGGGGCTCGGCAGGAAAGCGAGCAGTACTTC. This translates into CSASPDSGARQESEQYF.

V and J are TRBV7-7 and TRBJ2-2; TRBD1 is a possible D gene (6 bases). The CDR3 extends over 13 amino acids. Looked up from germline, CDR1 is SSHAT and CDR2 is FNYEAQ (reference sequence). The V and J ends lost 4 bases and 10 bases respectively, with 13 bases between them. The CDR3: CASSSSQGQELFF. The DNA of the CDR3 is TGTGCCAGCAGCTCCTCACAGGGACAGGAGCTGTTTTTT.

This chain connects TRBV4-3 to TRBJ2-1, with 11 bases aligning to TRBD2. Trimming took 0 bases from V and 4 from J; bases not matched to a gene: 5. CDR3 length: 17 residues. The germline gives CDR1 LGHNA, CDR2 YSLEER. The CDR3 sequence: CASSQEETSGEYNEQFF. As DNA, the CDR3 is TGCGCCAGCAGCCAAGAGGAGACTAGCGGGGAGTACAATGAGCAGTTCTTC.

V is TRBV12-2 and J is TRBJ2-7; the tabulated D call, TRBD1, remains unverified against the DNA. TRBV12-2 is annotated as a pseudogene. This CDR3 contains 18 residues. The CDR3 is CASRFLPPRDRGPYEQYF. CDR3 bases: TGTGCAAGTCGCTTTCTGCCCCCCCGGGACAGGGGGCCCTACGAGCAGTACTTC.

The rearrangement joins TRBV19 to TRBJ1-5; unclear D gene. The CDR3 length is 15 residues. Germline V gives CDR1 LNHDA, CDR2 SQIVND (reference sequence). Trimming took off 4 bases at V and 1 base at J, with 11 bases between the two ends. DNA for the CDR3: TGTGCCAGTAGTACCCGCCGAGGGAGCAATCAGCCCCAGCATTTT. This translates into CASSTRRGSNQPQHF.

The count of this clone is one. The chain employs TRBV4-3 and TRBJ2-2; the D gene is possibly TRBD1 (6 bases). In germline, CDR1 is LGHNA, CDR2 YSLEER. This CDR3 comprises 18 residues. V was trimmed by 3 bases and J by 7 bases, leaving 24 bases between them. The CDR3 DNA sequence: TGCGCCAGCAGCCAGATAGAGGGGGTAAATTTGGTTGGCGGGGAGCTGTTTTTT. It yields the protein CASSQIEGVNLVGGELFF.

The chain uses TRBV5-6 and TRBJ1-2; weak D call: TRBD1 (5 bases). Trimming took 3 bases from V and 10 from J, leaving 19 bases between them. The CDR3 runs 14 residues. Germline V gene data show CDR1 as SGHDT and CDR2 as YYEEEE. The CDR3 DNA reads TGTGCCAGCAGCTCGATCGACAGTGCACGACACTACACCTTC. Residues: CASSSIDSARHYTF.

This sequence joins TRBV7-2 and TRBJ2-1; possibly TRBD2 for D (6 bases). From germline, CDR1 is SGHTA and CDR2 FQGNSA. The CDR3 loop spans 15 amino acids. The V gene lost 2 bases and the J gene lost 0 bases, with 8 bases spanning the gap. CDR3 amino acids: CASSLLAYSYNEQFF. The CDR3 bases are TGTGCCAGCAGCTTACTAGCGTACTCCTACAATGAGCAGTTCTTC.

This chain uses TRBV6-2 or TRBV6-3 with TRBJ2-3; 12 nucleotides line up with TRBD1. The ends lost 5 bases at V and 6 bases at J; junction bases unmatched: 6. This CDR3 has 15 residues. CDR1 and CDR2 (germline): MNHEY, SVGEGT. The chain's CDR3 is CASSPPGQGADTQYF. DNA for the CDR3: TGTGCCAGCAGTCCACCGGGACAGGGGGCGGATACGCAGTATTTT.